There are many counts of the clone carrying this T cell receptor (beta chain). Its antigen is as yet unknown. The sample originates from a study of regulatory T cells in long-lasting Graves disease. Study-wide context: Antithyroid drugs had been taken by newly diagnosed Graves' patients for under 3 months. Study-wide findings and caveats: Thyroid tissue was not sampled; only peripheral blood was.

Noted time point: newly diagnosed GD, antithyroid drugs for less than 3 months. PBMC RNA was the source of the TCR library. Libraries of TCR beta came from iRepertoire HTBI primers plus Arm-PCR of CDR3 regions. In the study's own analysis: Overall, samples carried approximately 56 TRBV and around 15 TRBJ segments. TCRdb recomputed calls from the multiplex PCR reads with MiXCR, one row per CDR3 protein. TCRdb, rather than the study authors, made the V and J calls. The sample lists more than 300,000 distinct CDR3 sequences, around 15% occurring once. The sequences come from peripheral blood mononuclear cells (PBMCs), collected at new diagnosis, from a patient treated with antithyroid drugs. The clonotype originates from a female donor with Graves disease.

The chain's CDR3 is CSAPREASAFF. CDR3 bases: TGCAGTGCCCCCAGGGAGGCGTCAGCTTTCTTT. The gene calls are TRBV20-1 and TRBJ1-1, with D possibly being TRBD1 (5 bases). This CDR3 spans 11 amino acids. V lost 6 bases to trimming and J lost 10 bases, with 15 bases between them. The V gene's germline CDR1 is DFQATT and CDR2 SNEGSKA (reference sequence).